Listed below are T cell receptor beta chains from one sample, sequenced in a study of blood T cell repertoires in COVID-19. The method was immunoSEQ multiplex PCR; TCRdb's version includes in-frame clones alone and lacks a portion of them. The sample contains approximately 130,000 clones, about 90% of which appear only once. Input material: peripheral blood. All receptors derive from a woman in her forties or fifties who had recovered from COVID-19. CDR3s include the opening cysteine and the closing phenylalanine or tryptophan. A D gene is named only where the DNA matches it firmly. For some rows the clone size is stated as once, few or many, or as a class when expanded; others skip it.

d_call	clone_size	v_call	j_call	cdr3_aa	cdr3_nt
NA	NA	TRBV5-1	TRBJ2-3	CASSPQRDTQYF	TGCGCCAGCAGCCCCCAGCGGGATACGCAGTATTTT
TRBD1	NA	TRBV5-1	TRBJ2-5	CASSSARVGTVQETQYF	TGCGCCAGCAGCTCCGCCCGGGTAGGGACAGTCCAAGAGACCCAGTACTTC
NA	NA	TRBV7-3	TRBJ2-5	CASSLRMGGTQYF	TGTGCCAGCAGCTTGCGGATGGGGGGGACCCAGTACTTC
NA	once	TRBV5-1	TRBJ2-5	CASSSGHREGETQYF	TGCGCCAGCAGCTCGGGGCACAGGGAAGGGGAGACCCAGTACTTC
TRBD1	few	TRBV27	TRBJ2-7	CASSPDRANYEQYF	TGTGCCAGCAGTCCAGACAGGGCAAACTACGAGCAGTACTTC
NA	NA	TRBV7-9	TRBJ2-7	CASSPQTGEGYEQYF	TGTGCCAGCAGCCCCCAGACAGGGGAGGGCTACGAGCAGTACTTC
NA	NA	TRBV5-4	TRBJ2-3	CASSLGSRMFTQYF	TGTGCCAGCAGCTTGGGGTCGCGGATGTTTACTCAGTATTTT
NA	NA	TRBV6-1	TRBJ1-5	CASSETGGAFQPQHF	TGTGCCAGCAGTGAGACGGGGGGGGCGTTTCAGCCCCAGCATTTT
TRBD1	NA	TRBV27	TRBJ2-7	CASSFWDRASYEQYF	TGTGCCAGCAGTTTCTGGGACAGGGCCTCCTACGAGCAGTACTTC
NA	NA	TRBV6-5	TRBJ2-1	CASSEGNEQFF	TGTGCCAGCTCGGAGGGGAATGAGCAGTTCTTC
TRBD2	NA	TRBV3-1/TRBV3-2	TRBJ2-2	CASSPLGLAGGGTGELFF	TGTGCCAGCAGCCCCTTGGGACTAGCGGGAGGCGGCACCGGGGAGCTGTTTTTT
NA	NA	TRBV4-3	TRBJ2-2	CASSQGQANTGELFF	TGCGCCAGCAGCCAAGGACAGGCGAACACCGGGGAGCTGTTTTTT
TRBD2	NA	TRBV3-1/TRBV3-2	TRBJ2-1	CASSLGGGLNEQFF	TGTGCCAGCAGCTTGGGGGGGGGTCTTAATGAGCAGTTCTTC
TRBD2	once	TRBV4-2	TRBJ2-3	CASSLAGGPINTQYF	TGTGCCAGCAGCCTAGCGGGAGGGCCGATAAATACGCAGTATTTT
TRBD2	NA	TRBV6-4	TRBJ2-7	CASSDPGLAGDKEGRRTYEQYF	TGTGCCAGCAGTGACCCGGGACTAGCGGGAGACAAGGAGGGTCGGAGGACCTACGAGCAGTACTTC
NA	NA	TRBV5-4	TRBJ2-7	CASSLGGAGVPYEQYF	TGTGCCAGCAGCTTGGGGGGGGCGGGAGTCCCCTACGAGCAGTACTTC
TRBD1	once	TRBV25-1	TRBJ2-7	CASSWGQGGWYF	TGTGCCAGCAGTTGGGGACAGGGCGGATGGTACTTC
NA	NA	TRBV28	TRBJ1-2	CASRRSGFYGYTF	TGTGCCAGCCGGAGGTCGGGATTCTATGGCTACACCTTC
NA	NA	TRBV18	TRBJ2-7	CASSPSAGEEQYF	TGTGCCAGCTCACCGTCTGCAGGGGAAGAGCAGTACTTC
TRBD2	NA	TRBV3-1/TRBV3-2	TRBJ2-1	CASSLAGANEQFF	TGTGCCAGCAGCCTAGCGGGCGCGAATGAGCAGTTCTTC
TRBD1	NA	TRBV19	TRBJ1-2	CASSPTGTRNYGYTF	TGTGCCAGTAGTCCGACAGGGACTAGAAACTATGGCTACACCTTC
NA	NA	TRBV5-6	TRBJ1-1	CASSLVGAQQNTEAFF	TGTGCCAGCAGCTTGGTGGGGGCCCAGCAAAACACTGAAGCTTTCTTT
NA	NA	TRBV19	TRBJ1-5	CASSTRTGNQPQHF	TGTGCCAGTAGTACTCGGACGGGGAATCAGCCCCAGCATTTT
TRBD2	NA	TRBV5-4	TRBJ2-7	CASSQSGGYEQYF	TGTGCCAGCTCCCAAAGCGGGGGCTACGAGCAGTACTTC
TRBD2	NA	TRBV3-1/TRBV3-2	TRBJ2-3	CASSPTRGLAGGHGDTQYF	TGTGCCAGCAGCCCCACAAGGGGCTTAGCGGGGGGGCACGGAGATACGCAGTATTTT
NA	once	TRBV7-2	TRBJ1-2	CASSLVGTGQGNYGYTF	TGTGCCAGCAGCTTAGTCGGGACCGGGCAGGGGAACTATGGCTACACCTTC
TRBD1	NA	TRBV5-4	TRBJ1-1	CASSQRDRGAAFF	TGTGCCAGCAGCCAACGGGACAGGGGGGCAGCTTTCTTT
NA	NA	TRBV15	TRBJ1-1	CATSRGGQANTEAFF	TGTGCCACCAGCAGAGGGGGGCAGGCGAATACTGAAGCTTTCTTT
TRBD2	NA	TRBV18	TRBJ2-1	CASSPRTSGTNEQFF	TGTGCCAGCTCACCCAGGACTAGCGGGACCAATGAGCAGTTCTTC
NA	NA	TRBV2	TRBJ1-5	CASTLAGGNQPQHF	TGTGCCAGCACCCTCGCGGGGGGAAATCAGCCCCAGCATTTT
NA	NA	TRBV12-5	TRBJ1-1	CASGRSPNTEAFF	TGTGCTAGTGGCCGTTCTCCGAACACTGAAGCTTTCTTT
TRBD2	NA	TRBV18	TRBJ2-5	CASSPPGLEGEYF	TGTGCCAGCTCACCTCCGGGACTAGAGGGGGAGTACTTC
NA	NA	TRBV2	TRBJ2-5	CASSGERQETQYF	TGTGCCAGCAGTGGAGAGCGGCAAGAGACCCAGTACTTC
NA	NA	TRBV7-9	TRBJ1-3	CASSLSESHTIYF	TGTGCCAGCAGCTTGAGTGAGAGCCACACCATATATTTT